The clone carrying this TCR beta chain has only a few counts. The antigen remains unidentified. Using a J-beta primer mix together with a sample-barcoded 5' primer, a second PCR was run for about 6 to 11 cycles. Each CDR3 protein is one row after TCRdb ran MiXCR on the 5' RACE reads. Seen here are approximately 800,000 distinct CDR3 sequences, 20% to 30% observed once, and the top ten hold about 2.9%. The source of the sample is a study of blood T cells in healthy people across ages. Study findings and constraints: Whereas aged donors had fewer naive CD4+ cells, long-lived donors had more of them and higher diversity.

The CDR3 runs 12 residues. The V gene's germline CDR1 is LGHDT and CDR2 YNNKEL (reference sequence). These data were likewise used in another study, on T cells of mothers and their children. That paper adds: Nobody spotted any persistent microchimeric T cell clones.

The clonotype was recovered from a boy younger than 18 in good health. Sample: blood. The J gene is TRBJ2-5, the V gene TRBV3-1, with 7 nucleotides matching TRBD1. The J call may be wrong; the DNA end is better matched by TRBJ2-7. Written as DNA, the CDR3 is TGTGCCAGCAGCGAACAGGGGATCGAGCAGTACTTC. Residues: CASSEQGIEQYF.